This T cell receptor (beta chain) was profiled in a study of cytomegalovirus exposure and HLA in healthy donors. PCR involved 60 Vbeta and 13 Jbeta primers. TCRdb keeps only in-frame clones here, not all; method: immunoSEQ multiplex PCR. The sample includes about 110,000 clones, around 86% seen only once; the top ten take 2.2%. Germline-derived CDR1 and CDR2 are MDHEN and SYDVKM. The germline V and J ends were trimmed by 8 bases and 3 bases, with 14 bases remaining between them. The CDR3 is made up of 14 amino acids. This TCR came from a woman in her twenties or thirties in good health and CMV-seronegative. The chain joins TRBV28 to TRBJ1-3; maybe TRBD1 (6 bases). Sequencing used PBMCs. The DNA of the CDR3 is TGTGCCAGCGTAGGCAGGGGTGTTGGAAACACCATATATTTT. Its protein is CASVGRGVGNTIYF.